This entry lists 13 T cell receptor beta chains sequenced from one sample in a study of blood T cell repertoires in COVID-19. Only in-frame clones appear in the TCRdb table, and some are missing; sequencing was by immunoSEQ multiplex PCR. The sample has some 270,000 clones, roughly 89% seen once; the top ten hold approximately 2%. Sequencing input: PBMCs or T cells enriched from blood (not recorded which). These receptors originate from a woman in her sixties who had recovered from COVID-19.

This chain uses TRBV28 with TRBJ1-1; possibly TRBD1 for D (5 bases). The CDR3 runs to 15 residues. Trimming left V 3 bases short and J 0 bases short, with 11 bases between. CDR1 and CDR2 from the germline V gene are MDHEN and SYDVKM. The CDR3 bases are TGTGCCAGCAGTTTTCAGGGCAGTATGAACACTGAAGCTTTCTTT. Translation: CASSFQGSMNTEAFF. The variable domain in full, completed from reference TRBV28 and TRBJ1-1, reads DVKVTQSSRYLVKRTGEKVFLECVQDMDHENMFWYRQDPGLGLRLIYFSYDVKMKEKGDIPEGYSVSREKKERFSLILESASTNQTSMYLCASSFQGSMNTEAFFGQGTRLTVV.

The chain joins TRBV18 to TRBJ2-3; 9 bases fit TRBD1. After removal of 5 bases from V and 5 bases from J, the junction contained 8 bases not matched to a gene. This CDR3 is 15 amino acids long. The germline V gene has CDR1 KGHSH and CDR2 LQKENI. DNA for the CDR3: TGTGCCAGCTCAGAAACAGGGGGCAAGTTAGATACGCAGTATTTT. This gives the protein CASSETGGKLDTQYF.

In its sample, this clone was seen once. The rearrangement links TRBV6-1 to TRBJ2-3; 7 nucleotides align to TRBD1. CDR3 size: 17 residues. The V and J ends lost 4 bases and 1 base, in that order; junction bases with no gene match: 11. Germline V gene data show CDR1 as MNHNS and CDR2 as SASEGT. The CDR3 sequence is CASSGSRRDRGTDTQYF. The CDR3 DNA is TGTGCCAGCAGTGGCTCGCGTCGAGACAGGGGCACAGATACGCAGTATTTT.

The chain links TRBV30 to TRBJ2-6; D may be TRBD1 (5 bases). Trimming stripped 7 bases from V and 1 base from J, with 20 bases between. The CDR3 contains 17 residues. Germline V lookup: CDR1 GTSNPN, CDR2 SVGIG (reference sequence). The CDR3 reads CASKNRLDSSGANVLTF. The CDR3 DNA reads as TGTGCCTCCAAGAACAGGCTCGACAGTTCTGGGGCCAACGTCCTGACTTTC.

J is TRBJ2-7 and V is TRBV21-1; the table names TRBD2, a call not compared with the DNA. TRBV21-1 corresponds to a pseudogene. The CDR3 runs 17 residues. Here the CDR3 DNA reads TGTGCCAGCAGTTGGACTAGCGGGAGCCTTGGGGTTGGCGAGCAGTACTTC. It yields the protein CASSWTSGSLGVGEQYF.

For this clone: The same CDR3 also results from other DNA sequences found in this sample. The chain is built from TRBV30 and TRBJ1-1; tentative D call: TRBD1 (5 bases). V lost 4 bases, J lost 1 base, and 7 bases lay in between. CDR3 length: 12 residues. Germline-derived CDR1 and CDR2 are GTSNPN and SVGIG (reference sequence). The CDR3 is CAWTRGNTEAFF. DNA for the CDR3: TGTGCCTGGACAAGGGGGAACACTGAAGCTTTCTTT.

This sequence joins TRBV6-5 and TRBJ2-2; TRBD2 agrees at 8 bases. CDR1 is MNHEY, CDR2 SVGAGI, per germline. The V gene end was trimmed by 2 bases and the J gene end by 4 bases; junction bases not matched to a gene: 3. This CDR3 has 15 residues. This chain's CDR3 is CASSYRLATTGELFF. The CDR3 DNA sequence: TGTGCCAGCAGTTACCGACTAGCGACCACCGGGGAGCTGTTTTTT.

The sample holds one count of this clone. The chain employs TRBV6-1 and TRBJ2-1; TRBD2 agrees at 11 bases. CDR1 is MNHNS and CDR2 is SASEGT in the germline V gene. Trimming took 2 bases from V and 6 from J; bases not matched to a gene: 6. The CDR3 spans 16 residues. CDR3 bases: TGTGCCAGCAGTGAATTGGTTACTAGCGGGAGCAATGAGCAGTTCTTC. Translated, it gives CASSELVTSGSNEQFF.

The chain uses TRBV7-9 and TRBJ2-7; 7 nucleotides agree with TRBD1. Germline V gene sequence: CDR1 SEHNR, CDR2 FQNEAQ (reference sequence). The CDR3 loop spans 14 amino acids. V lost 6 bases and J lost 3; bases outside the gene matches: 8. The CDR3, as DNA: TGTGCCAGCAGTCTATCGGGACAGCTCTACGAGCAGTACTTC. Protein: CASSLSGQLYEQYF.

The V call is TRBV28, the J call TRBJ2-1, with TRBD2 matching 13 bases. V shed 6 bases, J shed 9 bases, and the junction held 8 bases outside the gene matches. This CDR3 comprises 15 residues. Germline V gene data show CDR1 as MDHEN and CDR2 as SYDVKM. The CDR3 coding sequence is TGTGCCAGCAGGCCGGGACTAGCGGGACTCTTTGAGCAGTTCTTC. This codes for CASRPGLAGLFEQFF.

The CDR3 DNA reads as TGTGCCAGCAGTGAAGTGTCAAACTATAATTCACCCCTCCACTTT. This sequence encodes CASSEVSNYNSPLHF. The rearrangement links TRBV6-1 to TRBJ1-6; D remains unclear. Germline CDR1 MNHNS, CDR2 SASEGT. The ends were cut back, 1 base at V and 3 bases at J, with 7 bases in the middle. This CDR3 contains 15 residues.

The chain links TRBV5-1 to TRBJ1-2; maybe TRBD1 (5 bases). The CDR3 extends over 13 amino acids. V was clipped by 0 bases and J by 7 bases, with 10 bases between them. CDR1 SGHRS and CDR2 YFSETQ come from the germline V gene. CDR3 bases: TGCGCCAGCAGCTTGGGCCAGGGCGGTGGCTACACCTTC. This gives the protein CASSLGQGGGYTF.

The chain links TRBV11-1 to TRBJ1-5; D unresolved. This CDR3 is built from 13 residues. Germline CDR1 SGHAT, CDR2 FQDESV (reference sequence). The V gene lost 5 bases and the J gene lost 7 bases, with 12 bases spanning the gap. The CDR3 protein is CASSDNSQQPQHF. The CDR3 nucleotides read TGTGCCAGCAGCGACAACAGCCAGCAGCCCCAGCATTTT.